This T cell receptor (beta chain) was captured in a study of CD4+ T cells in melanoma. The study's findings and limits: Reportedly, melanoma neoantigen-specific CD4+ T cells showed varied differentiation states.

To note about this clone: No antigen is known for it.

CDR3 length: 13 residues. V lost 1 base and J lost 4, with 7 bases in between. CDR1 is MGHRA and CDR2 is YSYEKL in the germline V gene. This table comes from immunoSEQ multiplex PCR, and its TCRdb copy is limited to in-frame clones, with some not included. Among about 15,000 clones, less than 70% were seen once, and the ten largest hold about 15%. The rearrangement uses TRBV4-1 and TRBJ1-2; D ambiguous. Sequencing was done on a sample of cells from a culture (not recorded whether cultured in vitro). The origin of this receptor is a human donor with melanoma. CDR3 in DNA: TGCGCCAGCAGCCAAGGGTCCGGCTATGGCTACACCTTC. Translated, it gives CASSQGSGYGYTF.